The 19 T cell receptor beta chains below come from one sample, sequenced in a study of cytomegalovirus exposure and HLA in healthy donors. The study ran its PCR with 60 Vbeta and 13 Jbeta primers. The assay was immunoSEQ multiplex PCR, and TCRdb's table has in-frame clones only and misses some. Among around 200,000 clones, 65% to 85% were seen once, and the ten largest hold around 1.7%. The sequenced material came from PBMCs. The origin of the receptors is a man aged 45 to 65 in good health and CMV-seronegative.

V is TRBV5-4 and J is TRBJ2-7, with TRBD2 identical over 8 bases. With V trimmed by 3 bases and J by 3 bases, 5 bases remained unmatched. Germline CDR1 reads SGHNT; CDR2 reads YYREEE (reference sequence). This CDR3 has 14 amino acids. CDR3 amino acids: CASSSGGQSYEQYF. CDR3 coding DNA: TGTGCCAGCAGCTCGGGGGGGCAAAGCTACGAGCAGTACTTC.

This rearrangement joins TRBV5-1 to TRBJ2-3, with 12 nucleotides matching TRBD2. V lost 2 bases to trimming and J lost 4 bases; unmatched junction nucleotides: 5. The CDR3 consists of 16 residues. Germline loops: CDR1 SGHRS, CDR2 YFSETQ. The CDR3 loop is CASSLLAGGIPDTQYF. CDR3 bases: TGCGCCAGCAGCTTACTAGCGGGAGGAATCCCAGATACGCAGTATTTT. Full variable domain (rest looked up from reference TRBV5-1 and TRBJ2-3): KAGVTQTPRYLIKTRGQQVTLSCSPISGHRSVSWYQQTPGQGLQFLFEYFSETQRNKGNFPGRFSGRQFSNSRSEMNVSTLELGDSALYLCASSLLAGGIPDTQYFGPGTRLTVL.

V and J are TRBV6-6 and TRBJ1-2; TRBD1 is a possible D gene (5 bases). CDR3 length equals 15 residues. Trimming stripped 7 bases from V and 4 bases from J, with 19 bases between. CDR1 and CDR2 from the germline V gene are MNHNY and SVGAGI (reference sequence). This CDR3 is CASTNSGVGPYGYTF. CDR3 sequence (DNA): TGTGCCAGCACTAATTCTGGGGTGGGGCCCTATGGCTACACCTTC.

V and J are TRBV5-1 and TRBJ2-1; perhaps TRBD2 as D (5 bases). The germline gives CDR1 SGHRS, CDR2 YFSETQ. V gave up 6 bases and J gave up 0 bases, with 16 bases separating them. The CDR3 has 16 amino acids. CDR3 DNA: TGCGCCAGCACCTCATCGCGGGCGAGCTCCTACAATGAGCAGTTCTTC. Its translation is CASTSSRASSYNEQFF.

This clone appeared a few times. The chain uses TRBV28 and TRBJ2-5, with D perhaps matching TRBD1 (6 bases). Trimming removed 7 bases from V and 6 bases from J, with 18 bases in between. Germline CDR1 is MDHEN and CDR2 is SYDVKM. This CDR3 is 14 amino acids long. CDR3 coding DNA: TGTGCCAGCACCGATTCGACAGGACCCAAGACCCAGTACTTC. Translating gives CASTDSTGPKTQYF.

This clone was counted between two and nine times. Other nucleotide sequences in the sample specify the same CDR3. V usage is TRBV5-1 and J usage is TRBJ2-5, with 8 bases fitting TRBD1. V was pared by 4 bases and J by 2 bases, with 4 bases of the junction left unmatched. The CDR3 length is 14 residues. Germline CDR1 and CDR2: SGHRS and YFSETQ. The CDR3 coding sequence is TGCGCCAGCAGCCTATGGACAGGGCAAGAGACCCAGTACTTC. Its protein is CASSLWTGQETQYF.

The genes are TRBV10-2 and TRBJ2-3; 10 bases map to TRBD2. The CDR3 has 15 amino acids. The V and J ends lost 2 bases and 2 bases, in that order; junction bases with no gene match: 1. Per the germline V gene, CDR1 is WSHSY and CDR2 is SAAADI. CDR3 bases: TGCGCCAGCAGTGAGACTAGCGGGAACACAGATACGCAGTATTTT. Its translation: CASSETSGNTDTQYF.

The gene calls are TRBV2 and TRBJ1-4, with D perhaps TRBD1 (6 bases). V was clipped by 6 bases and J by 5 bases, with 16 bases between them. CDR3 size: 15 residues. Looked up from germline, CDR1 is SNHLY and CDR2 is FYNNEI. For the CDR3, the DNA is TGTGCCAGCAGGGGATCCGGGGGGGCGAATGAAAAACTGTTTTTT. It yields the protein CASRGSGGANEKLFF.

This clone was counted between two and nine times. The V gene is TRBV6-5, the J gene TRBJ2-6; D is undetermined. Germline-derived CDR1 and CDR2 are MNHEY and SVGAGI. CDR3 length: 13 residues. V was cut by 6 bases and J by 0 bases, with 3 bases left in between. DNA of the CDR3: TGTGCCAGCAGCGGCTCTGGGGCCAACGTCCTGACTTTC. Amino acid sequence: CASSGSGANVLTF.

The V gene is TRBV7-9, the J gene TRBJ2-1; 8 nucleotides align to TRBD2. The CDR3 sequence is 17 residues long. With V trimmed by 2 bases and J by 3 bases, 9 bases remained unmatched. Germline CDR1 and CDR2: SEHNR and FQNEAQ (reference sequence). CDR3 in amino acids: CASSLRSSGYGYNEQFF. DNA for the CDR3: TGTGCCAGCAGCTTAAGGTCTAGCGGGTATGGCTACAATGAGCAGTTCTTC.

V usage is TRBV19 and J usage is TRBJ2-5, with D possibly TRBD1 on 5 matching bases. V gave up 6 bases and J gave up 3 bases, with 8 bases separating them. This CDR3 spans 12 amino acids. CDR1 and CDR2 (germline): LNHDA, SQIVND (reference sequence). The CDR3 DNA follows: TGTGCCAGTAGCCTCAGGGAAGAGACCCAGTACTTC. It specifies CASSLREETQYF.

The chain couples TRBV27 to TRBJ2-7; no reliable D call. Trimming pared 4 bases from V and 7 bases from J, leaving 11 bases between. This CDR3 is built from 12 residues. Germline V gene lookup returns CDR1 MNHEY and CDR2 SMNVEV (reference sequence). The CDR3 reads CASSSPTKEQYF. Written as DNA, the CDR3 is TGTGCCAGCAGTTCTCCCACTAAAGAGCAGTACTTC.

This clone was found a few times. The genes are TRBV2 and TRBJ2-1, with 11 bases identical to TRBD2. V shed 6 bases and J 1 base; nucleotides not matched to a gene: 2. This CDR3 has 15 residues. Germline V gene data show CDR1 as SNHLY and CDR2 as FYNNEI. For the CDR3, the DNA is TGTGCCAGCAGAATAGCGGGAGGGTCCTACAATGAGCAGTTCTTC. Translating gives CASRIAGGSYNEQFF.

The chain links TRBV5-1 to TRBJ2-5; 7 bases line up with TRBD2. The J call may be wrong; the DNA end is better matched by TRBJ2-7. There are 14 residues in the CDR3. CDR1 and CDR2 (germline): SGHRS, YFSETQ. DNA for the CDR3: TGCGCCAGCAGCCCGACCGGCGGGAGCTACGAGCAGTACTTC. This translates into CASSPTGGSYEQYF.

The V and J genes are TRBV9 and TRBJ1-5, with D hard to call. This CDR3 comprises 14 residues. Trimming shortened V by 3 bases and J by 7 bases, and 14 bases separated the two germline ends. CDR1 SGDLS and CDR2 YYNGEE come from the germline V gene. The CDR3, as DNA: TGTGCCAGCAGCGCCGAAGGGAGTGAACAGCCCCAGCATTTT. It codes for CASSAEGSEQPQHF.

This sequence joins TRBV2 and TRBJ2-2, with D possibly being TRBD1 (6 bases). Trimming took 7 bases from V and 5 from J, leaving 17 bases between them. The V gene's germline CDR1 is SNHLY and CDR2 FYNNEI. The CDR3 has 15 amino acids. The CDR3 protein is CASTRQATGTGELFF. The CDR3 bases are TGTGCCAGCACCCGACAGGCTACAGGGACCGGGGAGCTGTTTTTT.

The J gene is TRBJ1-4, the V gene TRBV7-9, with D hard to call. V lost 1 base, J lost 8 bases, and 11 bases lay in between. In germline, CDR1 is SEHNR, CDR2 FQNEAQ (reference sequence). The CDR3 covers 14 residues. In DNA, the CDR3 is TGTGCCAGCAGCTTAGAGCGGCATGGCGAAAAACTGTTTTTT. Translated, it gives CASSLERHGEKLFF.

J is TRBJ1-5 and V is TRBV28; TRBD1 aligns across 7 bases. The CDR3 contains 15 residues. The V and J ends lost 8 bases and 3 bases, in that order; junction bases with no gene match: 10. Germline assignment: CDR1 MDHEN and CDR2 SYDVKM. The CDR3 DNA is TGTGCCAGCTTCGAGACAGGGAACTTCAATCAGCCCCAGCATTTT. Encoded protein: CASFETGNFNQPQHF.

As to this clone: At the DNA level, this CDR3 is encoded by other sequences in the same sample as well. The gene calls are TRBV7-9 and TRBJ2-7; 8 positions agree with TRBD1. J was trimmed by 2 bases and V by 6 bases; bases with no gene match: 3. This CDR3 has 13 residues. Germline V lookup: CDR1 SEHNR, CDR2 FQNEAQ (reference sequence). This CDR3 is CASSWGQAYEQYF. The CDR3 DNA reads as TGTGCCAGCAGTTGGGGACAGGCCTACGAGCAGTACTTC.